The 31 T cell receptor beta chains given below trace back to one sample, sequenced in a study of T cell responses to AZD1222 COVID-19 vaccine. Data came from immunoSEQ multiplex PCR; TCRdb stores just in-frame clones and leaves some out. There are roughly 80,000 clones in the sample; about nine tenths occur only once, and approximately 5% lies in the top ten. Specimen: peripheral blood, collected 28 days after the second AZD1222 dose. The receptor source for this set is an adult who received the AZD1222 COVID-19 vaccine.

This chain connects TRBV6-1 to TRBJ1-5; D not resolved. V lost 0 bases, J lost 16 bases, and 19 bases lay in between. The CDR3 loop spans 14 amino acids. The germline V gene has CDR1 MNHNS and CDR2 SASEGT. CDR3 region: CASSEAMDDGFPHF. The CDR3 nucleotides read TGTGCCAGCAGTGAAGCGATGGATGACGGATTTCCCCATTTT.

The chain is built from TRBV24-1 and TRBJ2-7; D might be TRBD2 (6 bases). CDR3 length: 17 amino acids. Germline CDR1 reads KGHDR; CDR2 reads SFDVKD. The V and J ends lost 5 bases and 4 bases respectively, with 23 bases between them. The CDR3 loop is CATSGPGRDETRYEQYF. In DNA form, the CDR3 reads TGTGCCACCAGTGGGCCGGGCAGGGACGAGACTAGGTACGAGCAGTACTTC.

The chain is built from TRBV11-2 and TRBJ1-1; no definite D call. The germline gives CDR1 SGHAT, CDR2 FQNNGV. CDR3 length: 13 amino acids. V shed 1 base and J shed 3 bases, with 6 bases lying between them. For the CDR3, the DNA is TGTGCCAGCAGCTTAGTTCCAGACACTGAAGCTTTCTTT. This encodes CASSLVPDTEAFF. Filled out from reference TRBV11-2 and TRBJ1-1, the complete variable domain reads EAGVAQSPRYKIIEKRQSVAFWCNPISGHATLYWYQQILGQGPKLLIQFQNNGVVDDSQLPKDRFSAERLKGVDSTLKIQPAKLEDSAVYLCASSLVPDTEAFFGQGTRLTVV.

This clone appeared once. The chain employs TRBV6-5 and TRBJ2-7, with a weak D call TRBD2 (7 bases). CDR1 is MNHEY and CDR2 is SVGAGI in the germline V gene. This CDR3 contains 14 residues. V was clipped by 3 bases and J by 2 bases, with 11 bases between them. The CDR3: CASSYKGGTYEQYF. The CDR3 DNA follows: TGTGCCAGCAGTTATAAGGGGGGGACCTACGAGCAGTACTTC.

CDR3: CASQGGEFTEAFF. The CDR3 DNA follows: TGTGCCAGTCAGGGCGGGGAGTTCACTGAAGCTTTCTTT. The rearrangement uses TRBV9 and TRBJ1-1; D possibly corresponds to TRBD1 (5 bases). The CDR3 covers 13 residues. V dropped 8 bases and J dropped 4 bases, with 15 bases sitting between them. Looked up from germline, CDR1 is SGDLS and CDR2 is YYNGEE.

The rearrangement uses TRBV18 and TRBJ1-2, with D possibly being TRBD1 (6 bases). Trimming shortened V by 5 bases and J by 5 bases, and 12 bases separated the two germline ends. The CDR3 length is 13 residues. CDR1 and CDR2 (germline): KGHSH, LQKENI. The CDR3 DNA reads TGTGCCAGCTCAAGACAGGTGGATTATGGCTACACCTTC. It is translated as CASSRQVDYGYTF.

In DNA, the CDR3 is TGTGCCAGCGGGGGATTAAATCAGCCCCAGCATTTT. Encoded protein: CASGGLNQPQHF. The chain recombines TRBV6-5 with TRBJ1-5, with a weak D call TRBD1 (5 bases). Trimming left V 8 bases short and J 4 bases short, with 9 bases between. The germline CDR1 and CDR2 sequences are MNHEY and SVGAGI. This CDR3 is built from 12 residues.

J is TRBJ1-1 and V is TRBV7-3; tentatively, D is TRBD1 (5 bases). V lost 5 bases to trimming and J lost 11 bases, with 21 bases between them. The germline V gene encodes CDR1 SGHTA and CDR2 FQGTGA. The CDR3 runs 14 residues. CDR3 sequence (DNA): TGTGCCAGCAGCCCGGGGGGATCGGCCCAGGAGGCTTTCTTT. This codes for CASSPGGSAQEAFF. Full variable domain (remainder filled in from reference TRBV7-3 and TRBJ1-1): GAGVSQTPSNKVTEKGKYVELRCDPISGHTALYWYRQSLGQGPEFLIYFQGTGAADDSGLPNDRFFAVRPEGSVSTLKIQRTERGDSAVYLCASSPGGSAQEAFFGQGTRLTVV.

The CDR3 reads CASSIPGGETQYF. CDR3 bases: TGTGCCAGCAGCATACCGGGGGGAGAGACCCAGTACTTC. This chain uses TRBV7-2 with TRBJ2-5, with TRBD2 matching 7 bases. V shed 5 bases and J 4 bases; nucleotides not matched to a gene: 4. The CDR3 consists of 13 residues. Germline V CDR1 and CDR2: SGHTA, FQGNSA.

The J gene is TRBJ1-2, the V gene TRBV6-5; no clear D. The CDR3 runs to 13 residues. The germline gives CDR1 MNHEY, CDR2 SVGAGI. Trimming left V 5 bases short and J 3 bases short, with 10 bases between. In DNA, the CDR3 is TGTGCCAGCAGTCAAAAGGGCCACTATGGCTACACCTTC. Translating it yields CASSQKGHYGYTF.

The chain employs TRBV5-6 and TRBJ1-5; D remains unclear. Trimming left V 0 bases short and J 2 bases short, with 9 bases between. From germline, CDR1 is SGHDT and CDR2 YYEEEE. The CDR3 is 15 residues long. The CDR3 bases are TGTGCCAGCAGCTTGGAGAGGGCTGGCAATCAGCCCCAGCATTTT. Its translation is CASSLERAGNQPQHF.

This chain connects TRBV5-6 to TRBJ2-3; the D gene is possibly TRBD2 (5 bases). Trimming shortened V by 3 bases and J by 0 bases, and 23 bases separated the two germline ends. Germline V CDR1 and CDR2: SGHDT, YYEEEE. This CDR3 is 19 amino acids long. The CDR3 sequence: CASSYPTAISGLSTDTQYF. DNA of the CDR3: TGTGCCAGCAGCTACCCTACAGCGATTTCGGGGTTGAGCACAGATACGCAGTATTTT.

The V and J genes are TRBV9 and TRBJ1-4, with 8 bases lining up with TRBD1. Trimming removed 3 bases from V and 7 bases from J; junction bases left unmatched: 5. Germline assignment: CDR1 SGDLS and CDR2 YYNGEE. The CDR3 is 14 residues long. This CDR3 is CASSAGTGREKLFF. CDR3 nucleotide sequence: TGTGCCAGCAGCGCCGGGACAGGTCGTGAAAAACTGTTTTTT.

The chain recombines TRBV9 with TRBJ2-3; D ambiguous. The V gene's germline CDR1 is SGDLS and CDR2 YYNGEE. This CDR3 has 15 residues. V dropped 4 bases and J dropped 2 bases, with 14 bases sitting between them. Here the CDR3 reads CASSLRSYSTDTQYF. The CDR3 nucleotides are TGTGCCAGCAGCCTCAGGTCGTACTCCACAGATACGCAGTATTTT.

This chain uses TRBV9 with TRBJ2-5; D gene ambiguous. Germline CDR1 and CDR2: SGDLS and YYNGEE. The V end was cut by 1 base, the J end by 5 bases, with 12 bases between. The CDR3 extends over 14 amino acids. The CDR3 loop is CASSVRAPSETQYF. The CDR3 coding sequence is TGTGCCAGCAGCGTAAGGGCCCCGTCGGAGACCCAGTACTTC.

The chain links TRBV6-5 to TRBJ2-7, with D possibly TRBD1 on 5 matching bases. The germline V gene has CDR1 MNHEY and CDR2 SVGAGI. There are 13 residues in the CDR3. V dropped 2 bases and J dropped 3 bases, with 8 bases sitting between them. The CDR3 protein is CASSYQDSYEQYF. In DNA, the CDR3 is TGTGCCAGCAGTTACCAAGACAGCTACGAGCAGTACTTC.

The V gene is TRBV29-1, the J gene TRBJ2-3, with a possible D match to TRBD1 (7 bases). The CDR3 runs to 14 residues. Trimming cost V 7 bases and J 1 base, with 15 bases left between them. CDR1 SQVTM and CDR2 ANQGSEA come from the germline V gene. CDR3 protein: CSAAGGGGTDTQYF. In DNA, the CDR3 is TGCAGCGCCGCAGGGGGAGGAGGCACAGATACGCAGTATTTT.

The chain uses TRBV5-8 and TRBJ2-1, with 10 nucleotides matching TRBD2. The CDR3 spans 16 residues. V lost 4 bases and J lost 3; bases outside the gene matches: 7. Looked up from germline, CDR1 is SGHTS and CDR2 is YDEGEE. The chain's CDR3 is CASSHRSSGGYNEQFF. CDR3 DNA sequence: TGTGCCAGCAGCCACCGTTCTAGCGGGGGCTACAATGAGCAGTTCTTC. Full variable domain (remainder filled in from reference TRBV5-8 and TRBJ2-1): EAGVTQSPTHLIKTRGQQATLRCSPISGHTSVYWYQQALGLGLQFLLWYDEGEERNRGNFPPRFSGRQFPNYSSELNVNALELEDSALYLCASSHRSSGGYNEQFFGPGTRLTVL.

This chain uses TRBV24-1 with TRBJ1-5; D is unresolved. Germline CDR1 reads KGHDR; CDR2 reads SFDVKD. The CDR3 sequence is 14 residues long. V lost 7 bases, J lost 4 bases, and 13 bases lay in between. This CDR3 is CATSEWGANQPQHF. CDR3 coding DNA: TGTGCCACCAGCGAGTGGGGAGCAAATCAGCCCCAGCATTTT.

This clone was detected once. The chain carries TRBV2 and TRBJ2-7, with D tentatively TRBD1 (5 bases). Germline CDR1 SNHLY, CDR2 FYNNEI. CDR3 length: 14 amino acids. The V end lost 6 bases, the J end lost 1 base, and 13 bases lay between the germline ends. The CDR3 nucleotides are TGTGCCAGCAGCCGAGACAGACCTTCCTACGAGCAGTACTTC. It is translated as CASSRDRPSYEQYF.

The chain employs TRBV11-3 and TRBJ1-1, with 7 bases that match TRBD1. The CDR3 consists of 14 residues. V lost 5 bases, J lost 1 base, and 4 bases stayed unmatched. Per the germline V gene, CDR1 is SGHNT and CDR2 is YENEEA. The CDR3 loop is CASSTRTGNTEAFF. DNA of the CDR3: TGTGCCAGCAGCACGCGGACAGGGAACACTGAAGCTTTCTTT.

This clone was seen a single time. The V gene is TRBV28, the J gene TRBJ1-2; D unresolved. V lost 2 bases to trimming and J lost 4 bases, with 8 bases between them. Germline V gene data show CDR1 as MDHEN and CDR2 as SYDVKM. The CDR3 is 13 residues long. The CDR3 DNA follows: TGTGCCAGCAGTTTACGGGGAACCTATGGCTACACCTTC. Amino acids: CASSLRGTYGYTF.

This sequence joins TRBV27 and TRBJ1-5, with 9 nucleotides matching TRBD1. The CDR3 has 17 amino acids. The germline V gene has CDR1 MNHEY and CDR2 SMNVEV (reference sequence). V shed 11 bases, J shed 0 bases, and the junction held 14 bases outside the gene matches. In nucleotides, the CDR3 is TGTGCCGGCATAGGGGGACAGGGCACCTATAGCAATCAGCCCCAGCATTTT. Amino acids: CAGIGGQGTYSNQPQHF.

The chain couples TRBV19 to TRBJ2-5, with D perhaps matching TRBD2 (5 bases). V lost 3 bases and J 7 bases, leaving 6 bases between the germline ends. Per germline, CDR1 LNHDA and CDR2 SQIVND (reference sequence). This CDR3 is 11 amino acids long. CDR3 sequence reads: CASSMGRTQYF. CDR3 DNA sequence: TGTGCCAGTAGTATGGGGAGGACCCAGTACTTC.

The gene calls are TRBV6-5 and TRBJ1-1, with a weak D call TRBD1 (5 bases). CDR1 is MNHEY, CDR2 SVGAGI, per germline. Trimming removed 5 bases at V and 7 bases at J, with 17 bases between. The CDR3 is 14 amino acids. In DNA form, the CDR3 reads TGTGCCAGCAGTCTCTCGAGGGGCAGCTTTGAAGCTTTCTTT. Its translation is CASSLSRGSFEAFF.

CDR3 sequence reads: CASSLGGTGSPLHF. In DNA, the CDR3 is TGCGCCAGCAGCTTGGGGGGAACTGGTTCACCCCTCCACTTT. This sequence joins TRBV5-1 and TRBJ1-6; D unresolved. The CDR3 totals 14 residues. V shed 0 bases and J shed 9 bases, with 10 bases lying between them. Germline CDR1 is SGHRS and CDR2 is YFSETQ.

This chain connects TRBV3-1 (or the pseudogene TRBV3-2) to TRBJ1-5; 7 bases align to TRBD1. The CDR3 spans 14 residues. The ends lost 10 bases at V and 0 bases at J; junction bases unmatched: 6. Germline V gene sequence: CDR1 LGHDT, CDR2 YNNKEL (reference sequence). In DNA, the CDR3 is TGTGCCAACCGGGACAGAAATAGCAATCAGCCCCAGCATTTT. The encoded protein is CANRDRNSNQPQHF.

The V gene is TRBV3-1 (or the pseudogene TRBV3-2), the J gene TRBJ1-6, with D perhaps TRBD1 (5 bases). This CDR3 contains 14 residues. V dropped 1 base and J dropped 11 bases, with 12 bases sitting between them. Germline V gene data show CDR1 as LGHDT and CDR2 as YNNKEL (reference sequence). CDR3 loop: CASSQGETATPLHF. CDR3 nucleotides: TGTGCCAGCAGCCAAGGGGAGACAGCGACACCCCTCCACTTT.

The chain uses TRBV3-1 (or the pseudogene TRBV3-2) and TRBJ1-2; D is perhaps TRBD1 (6 bases). V lost 1 base, J lost 4 bases, and 10 bases lay in between. The CDR3 totals 14 residues. Germline V lookup: CDR1 LGHDT, CDR2 YNNKEL (reference sequence). CDR3 in DNA: TGTGCCAGCAGCCAAGGGGGGCATGGCTATGGCTACACCTTC. The encoded protein is CASSQGGHGYGYTF.

The chain is built from TRBV11-3 and TRBJ2-7, with 9 bases that match TRBD1. CDR3 length: 15 amino acids. The V gene's germline CDR1 is SGHNT and CDR2 YENEEA. V was pared by 5 bases and J by 3 bases, with 8 bases of the junction left unmatched. This chain's CDR3 is CASSPGQGSFYEQYF. CDR3 bases: TGTGCCAGCAGCCCCGGACAGGGGAGCTTCTACGAGCAGTACTTC.

This chain connects TRBV10-3 to TRBJ2-7; D uncertain. The CDR3 contains 17 residues. Trimming took 3 bases from V and 5 from J, leaving 23 bases between them. Germline CDR1 ENHRY, CDR2 SYGVKD. The CDR3 protein is CAISDSDGFAQVDEQYF. The DNA of the CDR3 is TGTGCCATCAGTGATTCGGACGGGTTCGCTCAAGTCGACGAGCAGTACTTC.